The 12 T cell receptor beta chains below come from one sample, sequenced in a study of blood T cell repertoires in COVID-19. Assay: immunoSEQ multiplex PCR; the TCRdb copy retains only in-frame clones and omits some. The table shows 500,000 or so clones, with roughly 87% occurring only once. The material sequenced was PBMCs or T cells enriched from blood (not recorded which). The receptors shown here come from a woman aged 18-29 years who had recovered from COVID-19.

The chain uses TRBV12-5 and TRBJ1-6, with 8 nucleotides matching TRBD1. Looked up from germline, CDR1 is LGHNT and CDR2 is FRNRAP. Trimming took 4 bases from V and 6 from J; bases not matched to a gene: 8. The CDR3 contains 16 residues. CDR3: CASGSLLGQGNSPLHF. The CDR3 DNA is TGTGCTAGTGGTTCCCTACTCGGACAGGGTAATTCACCCCTCCACTTT.

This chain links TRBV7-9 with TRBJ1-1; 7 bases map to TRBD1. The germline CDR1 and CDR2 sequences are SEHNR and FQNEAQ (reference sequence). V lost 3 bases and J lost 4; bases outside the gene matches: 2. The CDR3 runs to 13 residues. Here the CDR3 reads CASSLGQFTEAFF. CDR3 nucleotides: TGTGCCAGCAGCTTGGGACAGTTCACTGAAGCTTTCTTT.

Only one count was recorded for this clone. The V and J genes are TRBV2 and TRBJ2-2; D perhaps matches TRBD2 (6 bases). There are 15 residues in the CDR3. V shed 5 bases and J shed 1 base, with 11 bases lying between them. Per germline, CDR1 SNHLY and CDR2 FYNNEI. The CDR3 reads CASSPMGGNTGELFF. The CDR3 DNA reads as TGTGCCAGCAGTCCGATGGGGGGGAACACCGGGGAGCTGTTTTTT.

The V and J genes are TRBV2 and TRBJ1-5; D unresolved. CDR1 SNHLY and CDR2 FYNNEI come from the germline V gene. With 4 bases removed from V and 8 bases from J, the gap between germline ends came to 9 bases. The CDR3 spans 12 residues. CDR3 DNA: TGTGCCAGCAGTGGGCGGAGTGAGCCCCAGCATTTT. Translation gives CASSGRSEPQHF.

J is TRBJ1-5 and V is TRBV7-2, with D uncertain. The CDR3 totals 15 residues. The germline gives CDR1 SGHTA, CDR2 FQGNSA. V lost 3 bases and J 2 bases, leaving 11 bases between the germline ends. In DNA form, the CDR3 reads TGTGCCAGCAGCTTCTGGCGGGGAGGCAATCAGCCCCAGCATTTT. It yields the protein CASSFWRGGNQPQHF.

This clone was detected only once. The CDR3 DNA sequence: TGCAGCGTTGGGGAGGGGGCTGAAGCTTTCTTT. Its protein is CSVGEGAEAFF. The gene calls are TRBV29-1 and TRBJ1-1, with a tentative D call TRBD1 (6 bases). CDR3 length: 11 residues. Germline V CDR1 and CDR2: SQVTM, ANQGSEA. V was clipped by 4 bases and J by 6 bases, with 9 bases between them.

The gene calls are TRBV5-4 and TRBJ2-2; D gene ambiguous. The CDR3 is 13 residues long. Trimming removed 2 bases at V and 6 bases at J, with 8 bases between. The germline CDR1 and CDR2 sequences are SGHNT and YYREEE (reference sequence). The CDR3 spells CASSLDWAGELFF. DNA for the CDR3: TGTGCCAGCAGCTTAGACTGGGCCGGGGAGCTGTTTTTT.

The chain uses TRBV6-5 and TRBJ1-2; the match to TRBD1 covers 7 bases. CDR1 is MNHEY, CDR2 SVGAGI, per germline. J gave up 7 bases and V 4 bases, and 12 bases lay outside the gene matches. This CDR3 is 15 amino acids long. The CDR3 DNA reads TGTGCCAGCAGTTCGCTCGACAGGGCTAGGGGTGGCTACACCTTC. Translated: CASSSLDRARGGYTF.

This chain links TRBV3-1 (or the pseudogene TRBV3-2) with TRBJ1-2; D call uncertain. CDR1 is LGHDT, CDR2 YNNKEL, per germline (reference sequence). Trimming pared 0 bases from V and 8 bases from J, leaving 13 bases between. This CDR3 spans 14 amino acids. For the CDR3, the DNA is TGTGCCAGCAGCCAAGATTCGGAGGGAAGGGGCTACACCTTC. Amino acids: CASSQDSEGRGYTF.

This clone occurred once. This CDR3 reads CASSSLAEQETQYF. The CDR3 bases are TGCGCCAGCAGCTCACTAGCGGAACAAGAGACCCAGTACTTC. This chain joins TRBV5-1 and TRBJ2-5; 8 positions match TRBD2. V trimming: 3 bases; J trimming: 2 bases; junction bases outside the gene matches: 3. From germline, CDR1 is SGHRS and CDR2 YFSETQ. The CDR3 totals 14 residues. The complete variable domain, with remaining parts taken from reference TRBV5-1 and TRBJ2-5, reads KAGVTQTPRYLIKTRGQQVTLSCSPISGHRSVSWYQQTPGQGLQFLFEYFSETQRNKGNFPGRFSGRQFSNSRSEMNVSTLELGDSALYLCASSSLAEQETQYFGPGTRLLVL.

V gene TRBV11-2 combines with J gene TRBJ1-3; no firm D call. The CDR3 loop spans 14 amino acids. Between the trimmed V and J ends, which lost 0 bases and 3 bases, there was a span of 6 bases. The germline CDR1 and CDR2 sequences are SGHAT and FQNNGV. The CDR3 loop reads CASSLEILGNTIYF. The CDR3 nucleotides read TGTGCCAGCAGCTTAGAGATACTTGGAAACACCATATATTTT.

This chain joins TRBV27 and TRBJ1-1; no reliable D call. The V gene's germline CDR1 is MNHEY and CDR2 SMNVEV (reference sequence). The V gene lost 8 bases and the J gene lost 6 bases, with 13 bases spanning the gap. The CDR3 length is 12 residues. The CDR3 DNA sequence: TGTGCCAGCGGGCCCCTAAGGTCTGAAGCTTTCTTT. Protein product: CASGPLRSEAFF.